Below are 31 T cell receptor beta chains sequenced from a single sample in a study of blood T cell repertoires in COVID-19. Assay: immunoSEQ multiplex PCR; the TCRdb copy retains only in-frame clones and omits some. Of roughly 56,000 clones in the sample, 80% to 90% were seen once. Material for sequencing was peripheral blood. These receptors were collected from a man aged 50-60 years with active COVID-19.

The CDR3 nucleotides are TGTGCCAGCAGCTTATCTCGCGGGGGGTACAATGAGCAGTTCTTC. Encoded protein: CASSLSRGGYNEQFF. This sequence joins TRBV5-6 and TRBJ2-1, with 8 positions matching TRBD2. The CDR3 contains 15 residues. The V segment lost 2 bases and the J segment 4 bases; nucleotides outside the gene matches: 5. The germline V gene encodes CDR1 SGHDT and CDR2 YYEEEE.

The CDR3 here is CASSLGLADHTDTQYF. In DNA, the CDR3 is TGCGCCAGCAGCTTGGGACTAGCGGACCACACAGATACGCAGTATTTT. The V gene is TRBV5-1, the J gene TRBJ2-3; 9 bases are shared with TRBD2. This CDR3 has 16 residues. Germline loops: CDR1 SGHRS, CDR2 YFSETQ. V shed 0 bases and J 2 bases; nucleotides not matched to a gene: 4.

This clone was detected only once. V and J are TRBV18 and TRBJ2-5; 9 nucleotides align to TRBD2. Germline V gene data show CDR1 as KGHSH and CDR2 as LQKENI. Trimming at V came to 3 bases and at J to 4 bases, leaving 21 bases not matched to a gene. This CDR3 has 20 residues. For the CDR3, the DNA is TGTGCCAGCTCACCCCAACCCCAGGTATATGGAAGCGGGAGGTCAGAGACCCAGTACTTC. The encoded protein is CASSPQPQVYGSGRSETQYF.

The genes are TRBV15 and TRBJ2-7; weak D call: TRBD1 (6 bases). The CDR3 covers 15 residues. Germline values: CDR1 LNHNV, CDR2 YYDKDF (reference sequence). The V end lost 0 bases, the J end lost 5 bases, and 14 bases lay between the germline ends. In DNA form, the CDR3 reads TGTGCCACCAGCAGAGAAGTCAGGGGTCCTGACGAGCAGTACTTC. Protein: CATSREVRGPDEQYF.

The chain recombines TRBV19 with TRBJ2-7; TRBD2 matches 7 bases. Germline V gene data show CDR1 as LNHDA and CDR2 as SQIVND (reference sequence). Losses at the gene ends were 0 bases for V and 4 bases for J; bases not matched to a gene: 0. CDR3 size: 13 residues. The CDR3 region has the DNA TGTGCCAGTAGTATAGAGGGGGGGTACGAGCAGTACTTC. It codes for CASSIEGGYEQYF.

The V and J genes are TRBV4-2 and TRBJ2-4; 7 bases match TRBD2. Germline lookup yields CDR1 LGHNA and CDR2 YNFKEQ. The CDR3 spans 14 residues. V trimming: 3 bases; J trimming: 8 bases; junction bases outside the gene matches: 7. The CDR3 region is CASSHGGDLDIQYF. The DNA of the CDR3 is TGTGCCAGCAGCCATGGGGGGGATCTCGACATTCAGTACTTC.

The chain recombines TRBV6-5 with TRBJ2-5, with a tentative D call TRBD2 (5 bases). Germline CDR1 MNHEY, CDR2 SVGAGI. This CDR3 spans 13 amino acids. The ends were cut back, 7 bases at V and 1 base at J, with 10 bases in the middle. The CDR3, as DNA: TGTGCCAGCATCCGGGGAATCCAAGAGACCCAGTACTTC. Translation gives CASIRGIQETQYF.

This chain joins TRBV27 and TRBJ1-2; D is perhaps TRBD1 (6 bases). The CDR3 runs 14 residues. Trimming took off 6 bases at V and 4 bases at J, with 15 bases between the two ends. The germline V gene has CDR1 MNHEY and CDR2 SMNVEV (reference sequence). CDR3 sequence reads: CASSYHGTPYGYTF. For the CDR3, the DNA is TGTGCCAGCAGCTACCATGGGACACCCTATGGCTACACCTTC.

The chain links TRBV5-6 to TRBJ1-6; D uncertain. This CDR3 is 16 amino acids long. Germline values: CDR1 SGHDT, CDR2 YYEEEE. The germline V and J ends were trimmed by 6 bases and 5 bases, with 18 bases remaining between them. CDR3 DNA sequence: TGTGCCAGCAACGGAGGCAGGTTAGGAGATAATTCACCCCTCCACTTT. This codes for CASNGGRLGDNSPLHF.

V gene TRBV2 combines with J gene TRBJ2-5; weak D call: TRBD1 (5 bases). The germline V gene encodes CDR1 SNHLY and CDR2 FYNNEI. V lost 4 bases and J 4 bases, leaving 13 bases between the germline ends. This CDR3 has 14 amino acids. The CDR3 DNA sequence: TGTGCCAGCAGTGGGTTCTCCAGGGCAGAGACCCAGTACTTC. This sequence encodes CASSGFSRAETQYF.

This sequence joins TRBV5-1 and TRBJ1-1; perhaps TRBD1 as D (6 bases). The CDR3 sequence is 15 residues long. Trimming stripped 7 bases from V and 0 bases from J, with 16 bases between. Germline CDR1 and CDR2: SGHRS and YFSETQ. Here the CDR3 DNA reads TGCGCCAGCCGCCTATCCGGGGACATGAACACTGAAGCTTTCTTT. It codes for CASRLSGDMNTEAFF. Drawing the rest from reference TRBV5-1 and TRBJ1-1, the complete variable domain is KAGVTQTPRYLIKTRGQQVTLSCSPISGHRSVSWYQQTPGQGLQFLFEYFSETQRNKGNFPGRFSGRQFSNSRSEMNVSTLELGDSALYLCASRLSGDMNTEAFFGQGTRLTVV.

The V gene is TRBV6-5, the J gene TRBJ1-1; D perhaps matches TRBD1 (5 bases). Trimming left V 11 bases short and J 7 bases short, with 14 bases between. This CDR3 region has 11 residues. Germline V gene sequence: CDR1 MNHEY, CDR2 SVGAGI. In nucleotides, the CDR3 is TGTGCCGGAGGGAAACAGGATGAAGCTTTCTTT. This gives the protein CAGGKQDEAFF.

This clone was counted only a few times. V is TRBV19 and J is TRBJ2-1; tentative D call: TRBD1 (6 bases). In germline, CDR1 is LNHDA, CDR2 SQIVND (reference sequence). There are 15 residues in the CDR3. Trimming shortened V by 5 bases and J by 0 bases, and 11 bases separated the two germline ends. CDR3 bases: TGTGCCAGTAGTCTAGGGACACTCTCCTACAATGAGCAGTTCTTC. Translating gives CASSLGTLSYNEQFF. The full variable domain, in which reference TRBV19 and TRBJ2-1 provide the parts outside the CDR3, is DGGITQSPKYLFRKEGQNVTLSCEQNLNHDAMYWYRQDPGQGLRLIYYSQIVNDFQKGDIAEGYSVSREKKESFPLTVTSAQKNPTAFYLCASSLGTLSYNEQFFGPGTRLTVL.

This chain connects TRBV10-3 to TRBJ2-3; 8 nucleotides align to TRBD2. The CDR3 has 16 residues. Germline CDR1 is ENHRY and CDR2 is SYGVKD. V was pared by 3 bases and J by 1 base, with 6 bases of the junction left unmatched. CDR3 DNA: TGTGCCATCAGTGACCCCGGGCGGGAGGGCACAGATACGCAGTATTTT. Amino acids: CAISDPGREGTDTQYF.

The chain links TRBV5-5 to TRBJ1-2; D is undetermined. The CDR3 consists of 13 residues. The V gene lost 0 bases and the J gene lost 4 bases, with 7 bases spanning the gap. CDR1 and CDR2 (germline): SGHKS, YYEKEE (reference sequence). CDR3 amino acids: CASSLATVYGYTF. The CDR3 DNA reads TGTGCCAGCAGCTTGGCCACGGTCTATGGCTACACCTTC.

V and J are TRBV30 and TRBJ2-2; TRBD1 matches 12 bases. Germline V lookup: CDR1 GTSNPN, CDR2 SVGIG (reference sequence). This CDR3 has 15 residues. The junction had 5 bases not matched to a gene; V was cut back by 5 bases and J by 4 bases. The CDR3 reads CAWLGQGAGTGELFF. In DNA form, the CDR3 reads TGTGCCTGGTTGGGACAGGGGGCGGGCACCGGGGAGCTGTTTTTT.

The genes are TRBV3-1 (or the pseudogene TRBV3-2) and TRBJ1-5, with a weak D call TRBD1 (6 bases). Deletions cut 6 bases from V and 7 bases from J, with 16 bases between. This CDR3 is 14 amino acids long. CDR1 and CDR2 from the germline V gene are LGHDT and YNNKEL (reference sequence). Here the CDR3 DNA reads TGTGCCAGCAGTTATCAGGGGCCAGGACAGCCCCAGCATTTT. The encoded protein is CASSYQGPGQPQHF.

CDR3 sequence (DNA): TGTGCCAGTAGTCTAGGGACAGGTCGGGCAGGCCAGCAGTTCTTC. It yields the protein CASSLGTGRAGQQFF. V usage is TRBV19 and J usage is TRBJ2-1; 8 bases map to TRBD1. V dropped 5 bases and J dropped 11; count of bases not matched to a gene: 14. Germline V gene lookup returns CDR1 LNHDA and CDR2 SQIVND (reference sequence). The CDR3 runs to 15 residues.

The CDR3 loop reads CASSYRRGMYNEQFF. The CDR3 DNA is TGTGCCAGCAGTTACAGACGGGGTATGTACAATGAGCAGTTCTTC. J is TRBJ2-1 and V is TRBV6-5, with a tentative D call TRBD2 (5 bases). The CDR3 is made up of 15 amino acids. Per germline, CDR1 MNHEY and CDR2 SVGAGI. V lost 2 bases and J 4 bases, leaving 12 bases between the germline ends.

J is TRBJ1-2 and V is TRBV28; 7 bases match TRBD1. After removal of 8 bases from V and 7 bases from J, the junction contained 4 bases not matched to a gene. Per the germline V gene, CDR1 is MDHEN and CDR2 is SYDVKM. The CDR3 is made up of 11 amino acids. CDR3 sequence (DNA): TGTGCCAGCGAGGGACAGCCTGGCTACACCTTC. As protein: CASEGQPGYTF.

On this clone: One end of the junction is discordant with germline, which a read error may explain. The chain recombines TRBV7-7 with TRBJ2-2; unclear D gene. Germline V gives CDR1 SSHAT, CDR2 FNYEAQ (reference sequence). This CDR3 region has 15 residues. The DNA of the CDR3 is TGTGCTAGCAGCTCCCTCGCGGAGAACACCGGGGAGCTGTTTTTT. Amino acids: CASSSLAENTGELFF.

This chain uses TRBV4-1 with TRBJ2-3; the match to TRBD2 covers 9 bases. This CDR3 comprises 14 residues. Germline trimming cut 6 bases from V and 2 bases from J; bases unmatched to any gene: 3. Germline assignment: CDR1 MGHRA and CDR2 YSYEKL. The CDR3, as DNA: TGCGCCAGCAGAGGGACTAGCCACACAGATACGCAGTATTTT. This translates into CASRGTSHTDTQYF.

The genes are TRBV4-2 and TRBJ2-3; maybe TRBD1 (6 bases). Germline V CDR1 and CDR2: LGHNA, YNFKEQ. The CDR3 is 13 residues long. Trimming removed 2 bases at V and 8 bases at J, with 11 bases between. This CDR3 is CASSQSGAGTQYF. In DNA, the CDR3 is TGTGCCAGCAGCCAATCAGGGGCTGGTACGCAGTATTTT.

The chain links TRBV30 to TRBJ1-5; 9 bases map to TRBD1. Germline assignment: CDR1 GTSNPN and CDR2 SVGIG (reference sequence). This CDR3 comprises 15 residues. The ends lost 0 bases at V and 2 bases at J; junction bases unmatched: 2. CDR3 in amino acids: CAWSVGQGGNQPQHF. The DNA for the CDR3 is TGTGCCTGGAGTGTGGGACAGGGTGGCAATCAGCCCCAGCATTTT.

The V gene is TRBV5-1, the J gene TRBJ2-1; a possible D gene is TRBD2 (5 bases). V was pared by 5 bases and J by 4 bases, with 16 bases between. The CDR3 runs to 15 residues. Germline CDR1 reads SGHRS; CDR2 reads YFSETQ. CDR3 sequence (DNA): TGCGCCAGCAGATTGTATAGCGCAATTTACAATGAGCAGTTCTTC. Translation: CASRLYSAIYNEQFF.

The chain uses TRBV4-2 and TRBJ1-4, with a tentative D call TRBD1 (6 bases). This CDR3 contains 16 residues. The V gene's germline CDR1 is LGHNA and CDR2 YNFKEQ. Trimming shortened V by 2 bases and J by 2 bases, and 12 bases separated the two germline ends. The CDR3 region has the DNA TGTGCCAGCAGCCAAAAATACAGGGAGACTAATGAAAAACTGTTTTTT. Translated, it gives CASSQKYRETNEKLFF.

This clone was recorded once. The J gene is TRBJ1-4, the V gene TRBV30; D is unresolved. Germline assignment: CDR1 GTSNPN and CDR2 SVGIG (reference sequence). The CDR3 contains 14 residues. Trimming pared 0 bases from V and 5 bases from J, leaving 10 bases between. The CDR3 spells CAWSVSQVNEKLFF. CDR3 sequence (DNA): TGTGCCTGGAGTGTTTCTCAGGTCAATGAAAAACTGTTTTTT.

CDR3 DNA sequence: TGTGCCTGGGCCGGGTTGGCTAATGAAAAACTGTTTTTT. This encodes CAWAGLANEKLFF. V gene TRBV30 combines with J gene TRBJ1-4, with D uncertain. Germline values: CDR1 GTSNPN, CDR2 SVGIG (reference sequence). The CDR3 consists of 13 residues. V was pared by 5 bases and J by 3 bases, with 10 bases between.

This chain joins TRBV6-5 and TRBJ1-4; TRBD1 might be the D (6 bases). CDR1 and CDR2 (germline): MNHEY, SVGAGI. With 6 bases removed from V and 8 bases from J, the gap between germline ends came to 10 bases. CDR3 size: 12 residues. The CDR3 sequence: CASSRDNEKLFF. The CDR3 DNA reads TGTGCCAGCAGCCGGGACAACGAAAAACTGTTTTTT.

This chain links TRBV11-2 with TRBJ2-7, with no clear D. The germline V gene encodes CDR1 SGHAT and CDR2 FQNNGV. Trimming shortened V by 0 bases and J by 2 bases, and 8 bases separated the two germline ends. The CDR3 runs 14 residues. The CDR3 region is CASSLDLQTYEQYF. CDR3 in DNA: TGTGCCAGCAGCTTAGATTTACAGACCTACGAGCAGTACTTC.

The CDR3 DNA reads TGTGCCAGCAGCTTAGCGCTAGCGGGATCGAATGAGCAGTTCTTC. Residues: CASSLALAGSNEQFF. V is TRBV7-6 and J is TRBJ2-1; 9 bases map to TRBD2. Trimming at V came to 0 bases and at J to 7 bases, leaving 4 bases not matched to a gene. The CDR3 spans 15 residues. CDR1 is SGHVS, CDR2 FNYEAQ, per germline.